This entry is about one T cell receptor (beta chain). The antigen remains undetermined. Assay: immunoSEQ multiplex PCR; the TCRdb copy retains only in-frame clones and omits some. The sample lists hundreds of thousands of clones, more than 75% seen once, with 12% in the top ten. This entry belongs to a study of cytomegalovirus exposure and HLA in healthy donors. About the research overall: A subsequent analysis reported that the roughly 130 validation repertoires were produced on the same platform that had also been used for the 666 first-cohort repertoires. Study conclusions and caveats: In the 95 to 150 validation repertoires, approximately 93% of cluster scores exceeded 0, per a later analysis. Among the CMV-associated chains, three were confirmed in vitro as specific for CMV antigens.

The CDR3 consists of 13 residues. V lost 5 bases, J lost 7 bases, and 12 bases lay in between. CDR1 is SGHVS and CDR2 is FQNEAQ in the germline V gene. Sequenced: PBMCs. This TCR derives from a man aged 18 to 30 in good health and CMV-seropositive. The V call is TRBV7-8, the J call TRBJ2-1; a weak D match, TRBD1 (6 bases). In DNA, the CDR3 is TGTGCCAGCAGCGGGCGGACAGAAAATGAGCAGTTCTTC. As protein: CASSGRTENEQFF. Drawing the rest from reference TRBV7-8 and TRBJ2-1, the complete variable domain is GAGVSQSPRYKVAKRGQDVALRCDPISGHVSLFWYQQALGQGPEFLTYFQNEAQLDKSGLPSDRFFAERPEGSVSTLKIQRTQQEDSAVYLCASSGRTENEQFFGPGTRLTVL.